These 25 T cell receptor beta chains were sequenced from one sample in a study of T cell responses to AZD1222 COVID-19 vaccine. Assay: immunoSEQ multiplex PCR; the TCRdb copy retains only in-frame clones and omits some. In the table there are 90,000 or so clones, over 75% of which are singletons. This specimen consisted of peripheral blood, obtained on day 0 of AZD1222 vaccination. These receptors originate from an adult in good health.

The rearrangement uses TRBV10-3 and TRBJ2-7; 9 nucleotides line up with TRBD1. From germline, CDR1 is ENHRY and CDR2 SYGVKD. CDR3 length: 14 amino acids. J lost 6 bases, V lost 10 bases, and 13 bases had no gene match. DNA of the CDR3: TGTGCCACCCTCCCGGGACAGGGTAGAGGCGAGCAGTACTTC. Translating gives CATLPGQGRGEQYF.

In nucleotides, the CDR3 is TGTGCCAGCAGCTTAACTAGCGGGGACGTCTACGAGCAGTACTTC. Encoded protein: CASSLTSGDVYEQYF. The chain combines TRBV7-2 with TRBJ2-7, with 10 bases aligning to TRBD2. The V and J ends lost 2 bases and 3 bases, in that order; junction bases with no gene match: 4. The CDR3 contains 15 residues. Germline values: CDR1 SGHTA, CDR2 FQGNSA.

The chain uses TRBV3-1 (or the pseudogene TRBV3-2) and TRBJ1-6; maybe TRBD1 (5 bases). Germline lookup yields CDR1 LGHDT and CDR2 YNNKEL (reference sequence). V was pared by 1 base and J by 0 bases, with 10 bases between. The CDR3 extends over 17 amino acids. In DNA, the CDR3 is TGTGCCAGCAGCCAAGGAGGGGTATACTCCTATAATTCACCCCTCCACTTT. This gives the protein CASSQGGVYSYNSPLHF.

V and J are TRBV6-2 or TRBV6-3 and TRBJ1-2, with D hard to call. V lost 6 bases to trimming and J lost 2 bases, with 10 bases between them. Germline V gene sequence: CDR1 MNHEY, CDR2 SVGEGT. The CDR3 length is 13 residues. CDR3 DNA sequence: TGTGCCAGCAGCTCCGGAGGGAACTATGGCTACACCTTC. Residues: CASSSGGNYGYTF.

The rearrangement uses TRBV2 and TRBJ1-1; 7 nucleotides line up with TRBD1. Unmatched junction bases numbered 10, after V lost 8 bases and J lost 4 bases. The CDR3 extends over 14 amino acids. CDR1 and CDR2 (germline): SNHLY, FYNNEI. The CDR3 here is CASSAQGGSTEAFF. CDR3 nucleotides: TGTGCCAGCTCGGCCCAGGGGGGGAGCACTGAAGCTTTCTTT. The entire variable domain, with the rest obtained from reference TRBV2 and TRBJ1-1, is as follows: EPEVTQTPSHQVTQMGQEVILRCVPISNHLYFYWYRQILGQKVEFLVSFYNNEISEKSEIFDDQFSVERPDGSNFTLKIRSTKLEDSAMYFCASSAQGGSTEAFFGQGTRLTVV.

V and J are TRBV2 and TRBJ1-1; tentative D call: TRBD1 (5 bases). Trimming left V 6 bases short and J 2 bases short, with 10 bases between. The germline gives CDR1 SNHLY, CDR2 FYNNEI. This CDR3 has 13 residues. CDR3 in DNA: TGTGCCAGCAGCCGGGACGGCAACACTGAAGCTTTCTTT. It translates to CASSRDGNTEAFF.

The chain couples TRBV24-1 to TRBJ1-1; D unclear. V was cut by 6 bases and J by 1 base, with 8 bases left in between. Germline-derived CDR1 and CDR2 are KGHDR and SFDVKD. The CDR3 runs to 13 residues. The DNA of the CDR3 is TGTGCCACCAGTATCGGAGAGAACACTGAAGCTTTCTTT. This encodes CATSIGENTEAFF.

The J gene is TRBJ2-7, the V gene TRBV4-3, with 9 bases aligning to TRBD1. The CDR3 consists of 14 residues. CDR1 and CDR2 from the germline V gene are LGHNA and YSLEER. Unmatched junction bases numbered 5, after V lost 3 bases and J lost 5 bases. The CDR3 here is CASSHGTGTDEQYF. DNA of the CDR3: TGCGCCAGCAGCCATGGGACAGGGACGGACGAGCAGTACTTC.

The V call is TRBV4-2, the J call TRBJ1-1; D ambiguous. In germline, CDR1 is LGHNA, CDR2 YNFKEQ. The CDR3 loop spans 13 amino acids. Trimming took off 1 base at V and 10 bases at J, with 13 bases between the two ends. This CDR3 reads CASSQVITDGAFF. CDR3 DNA: TGTGCCAGCAGCCAAGTGATTACCGACGGAGCTTTCTTT.

The rearrangement uses TRBV10-3 and TRBJ2-7; 10 bases are shared with TRBD1. The germline CDR1 and CDR2 sequences are ENHRY and SYGVKD. V shed 4 bases, J shed 2 bases, and the junction held 5 bases outside the gene matches. This CDR3 is built from 15 residues. The DNA for the CDR3 is TGTGCCATCAGTGCCCCTGGACAGGGGGCCTACGAGCAGTACTTC. Protein sequence: CAISAPGQGAYEQYF.

The chain uses TRBV5-4 and TRBJ1-6; D unresolved. The CDR3 loop spans 17 amino acids. CDR1 SGHNT and CDR2 YYREEE come from the germline V gene (reference sequence). Trimming left V 4 bases short and J 9 bases short, with 23 bases between. The CDR3 reads CASSLSTRTLGVSPLHF. The CDR3 DNA follows: TGTGCCAGCAGCCTGTCAACAAGGACCCTGGGTGTTTCACCCCTCCACTTT.

The DNA for the CDR3 is TGTGCCAGCAGTTTAAAAGGCACCGGGGAGCTGTTTTTT. Translated: CASSLKGTGELFF. This chain joins TRBV27 and TRBJ2-2; D is ambiguous. Germline V gene sequence: CDR1 MNHEY, CDR2 SMNVEV (reference sequence). V gave up 2 bases and J gave up 4 bases, with 5 bases separating them. This CDR3 has 13 amino acids.

The J gene is TRBJ1-6, the V gene TRBV3-1 (or the pseudogene TRBV3-2), with D possibly being TRBD1 (5 bases). The V gene's germline CDR1 is LGHDT and CDR2 YNNKEL (reference sequence). The V gene lost 3 bases and the J gene lost 10 bases, with 13 bases spanning the gap. CDR3 length: 14 residues. CDR3 in amino acids: CASSQGTQGSPLHF. The CDR3 DNA reads TGTGCCAGCAGCCAGGGGACCCAAGGATCACCCCTCCACTTT.

V is TRBV7-3 and J is TRBJ2-1, with a tentative D call TRBD2 (6 bases). The CDR3 is 15 residues long. Trimming left V 5 bases short and J 2 bases short, with 13 bases between. Germline CDR1 SGHTA, CDR2 FQGTGA. The CDR3, as DNA: TGTGCCAGCAGCCAGGACTATACGGCCTACAATGAGCAGTTCTTC. Protein product: CASSQDYTAYNEQFF.

The chain recombines TRBV25-1 with TRBJ1-1, with D unresolved. Per the germline V gene, CDR1 is MGHDK and CDR2 is SYGVNS. CDR3 size: 13 residues. Trimming pared 2 bases from V and 1 base from J, leaving 5 bases between. The CDR3 protein is CASSEQPNTEAFF. The DNA of the CDR3 is TGTGCCAGCAGTGAACAGCCGAACACTGAAGCTTTCTTT.

The chain couples TRBV4-2 to TRBJ2-5; 10 bases fit TRBD1. The CDR3 is 16 residues long. CDR1 and CDR2 from the germline V gene are LGHNA and YNFKEQ. Trimming took 1 base from V and 4 from J; bases not matched to a gene: 6. The CDR3 DNA sequence: TGTGCCAGCAGCCAAGTTGGAGGACAGGGGGGAGAGACCCAGTACTTC. This translates into CASSQVGGQGGETQYF.

The V and J genes are TRBV4-3 and TRBJ1-2; TRBD1 might be the D (6 bases). CDR1 LGHNA and CDR2 YSLEER come from the germline V gene. V dropped 3 bases and J dropped 5 bases, with 10 bases sitting between them. CDR3 length equals 13 residues. The CDR3 region is CASSQSDRYGYTF. CDR3 coding DNA: TGCGCCAGCAGCCAGTCGGACAGATATGGCTACACCTTC.

This chain joins TRBV15 and TRBJ1-1; unclear D gene. The germline V gene encodes CDR1 LNHNV and CDR2 YYDKDF (reference sequence). The CDR3 is 15 residues long. Trimming removed 2 bases from V and 4 bases from J, with 14 bases in between. The CDR3 reads CATSRSPPEGTEAFF. In DNA, the CDR3 is TGTGCCACCAGCAGATCCCCCCCTGAGGGCACTGAAGCTTTCTTT.

V and J are TRBV20-1 and TRBJ1-1; a possible D gene is TRBD1 (6 bases). The CDR3 consists of 10 residues. Germline V gives CDR1 DFQATT, CDR2 SNEGSKA (reference sequence). Trimming cost V 6 bases and J 7 bases, with 9 bases left between them. The CDR3 is CSAPRGEAFF. The CDR3 region has the DNA TGCAGTGCCCCCAGGGGTGAAGCTTTCTTT.

This sequence joins TRBV4-3 and TRBJ1-4; D unclear. The germline CDR1 and CDR2 sequences are LGHNA and YSLEER. The CDR3 consists of 15 residues. V was cut by 4 bases and J by 6 bases, with 15 bases left in between. The CDR3 sequence: CASSPTQSYYEKLFF. In DNA form, the CDR3 reads TGCGCCAGCAGCCCAACTCAGAGCTATTATGAAAAACTGTTTTTT.

J is TRBJ1-6 and V is TRBV6-5; D might be TRBD1 (5 bases). Looked up from germline, CDR1 is MNHEY and CDR2 is SVGAGI. V was clipped by 4 bases and J by 7 bases, with 11 bases between them. CDR3 length: 14 residues. As DNA, the CDR3 is TGTGCCAGCAGTTTAACAGGTCTAAATTCACCCCTCCACTTT. This encodes CASSLTGLNSPLHF.

The chain joins TRBV16 to TRBJ2-5; a possible D gene is TRBD1 (6 bases). From germline, CDR1 is KGHSY and CDR2 FQNENV. The V end was cut by 0 bases, the J end by 5 bases, with 13 bases between. The CDR3 spans 15 residues. The CDR3 nucleotides read TGTGCCAGCAGCCAATCCACAGGGCAGGAGGAGACCCAGTACTTC. This sequence encodes CASSQSTGQEETQYF. Supplemented by reference TRBV16 and TRBJ2-5, the full variable domain reads GEEVAQTPKHLVRGEGQKAKLYCAPIKGHSYVFWYQQVLKNEFKFLISFQNENVFDETGMPKERFSAKCLPNSPCSLEIQATKLEDSAVYFCASSQSTGQEETQYFGPGTRLLVL.

This clone appeared a single time. The genes are TRBV9 and TRBJ2-3; 10 bases match TRBD2. There are 16 residues in the CDR3. The J segment lost 5 bases and the V segment lost 0 bases, leaving 6 bases of the junction unmatched. The V gene's germline CDR1 is SGDLS and CDR2 YYNGEE. For the CDR3, the DNA is TGTGCCAGCAGCGTAGGAGCGGGAGGGCAAGGAGATACGCAGTATTTT. It translates to CASSVGAGGQGDTQYF.

This clone was recorded only once. This chain uses TRBV7-2 with TRBJ2-2; 11 nucleotides line up with TRBD2. CDR3 length: 15 residues. The V gene's germline CDR1 is SGHTA and CDR2 FQGNSA. V gave up 6 bases and J gave up 5 bases; unmatched junction bases: 5. CDR3 residues: CASRPGLAETGELFF. CDR3 bases: TGTGCCAGCAGACCGGGACTAGCGGAGACCGGGGAGCTGTTTTTT. Together with reference TRBV7-2 and TRBJ2-2, the CDR3 gives the full variable domain: GAGVSQSPSNKVTEKGKDVELRCDPISGHTALYWYRQSLGQGLEFLIYFQGNSAPDKSGLPSDRFSAERTGGSVSTLTIQRTQQEDSAVYLCASRPGLAETGELFFGEGSRLTVL.

The chain joins TRBV5-5 to TRBJ1-1, with no clear D. V gave up 0 bases and J gave up 11 bases, with 14 bases separating them. The germline V gene has CDR1 SGHKS and CDR2 YYEKEE (reference sequence). The CDR3 covers 13 residues. The chain's CDR3 is CASSLATGQEAFF. The CDR3 DNA reads TGTGCCAGCAGCTTGGCGACGGGCCAGGAGGCTTTCTTT. The whole variable domain, filled in from reference TRBV5-5 and TRBJ1-1, reads DAGVTQSPTHLIKTRGQQVTLRCSPISGHKSVSWYQQVLGQGPQFIFQYYEKEERGRGNFPDRFSARQFPNYSSELNVNALLLGDSALYLCASSLATGQEAFFGQGTRLTVV.